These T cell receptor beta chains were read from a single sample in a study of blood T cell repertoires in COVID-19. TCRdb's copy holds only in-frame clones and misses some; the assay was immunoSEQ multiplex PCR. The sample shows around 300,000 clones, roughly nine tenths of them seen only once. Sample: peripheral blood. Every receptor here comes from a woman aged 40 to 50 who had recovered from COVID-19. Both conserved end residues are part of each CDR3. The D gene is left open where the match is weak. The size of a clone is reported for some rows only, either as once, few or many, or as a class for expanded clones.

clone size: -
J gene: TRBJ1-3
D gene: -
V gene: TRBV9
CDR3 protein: CASSVDPGAGNTIYF
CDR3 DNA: TGTGCCAGCAGCGTAGATCCGGGAGCTGGAAACACCATATATTTT

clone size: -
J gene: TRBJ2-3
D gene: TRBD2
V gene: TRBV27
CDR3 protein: CASSKLTSGRAPDTQYF
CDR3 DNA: TGTGCCAGCAGTAAATTGACTAGCGGGAGGGCCCCAGATACGCAGTATTTT

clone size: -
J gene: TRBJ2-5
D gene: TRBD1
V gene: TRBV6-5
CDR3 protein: CASSYSTGETQYF
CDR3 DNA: TGTGCCAGCAGTTACTCGACAGGGGAGACCCAGTACTTC

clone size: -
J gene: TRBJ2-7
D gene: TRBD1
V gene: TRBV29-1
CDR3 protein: CSVATGASYEQYF
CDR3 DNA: TGCAGCGTCGCAACAGGGGCATCCTACGAGCAGTACTTC

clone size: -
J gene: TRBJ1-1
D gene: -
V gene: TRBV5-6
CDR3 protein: CASSARTRVRTEAFF
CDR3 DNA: TGTGCCAGCAGCGCCCGGACGAGGGTAAGGACTGAAGCTTTCTTT

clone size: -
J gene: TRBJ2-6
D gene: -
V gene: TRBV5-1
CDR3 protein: CASSSQGSGANVLTF
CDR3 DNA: TGCGCCAGCAGCTCACAGGGCTCTGGGGCCAACGTCCTGACTTTC

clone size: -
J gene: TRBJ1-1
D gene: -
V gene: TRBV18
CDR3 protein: CASSPLREAAFF
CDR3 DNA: TGTGCCAGCTCACCACTTCGGGAGGCGGCTTTCTTT

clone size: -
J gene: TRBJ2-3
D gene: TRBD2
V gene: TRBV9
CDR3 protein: CASSVGGALSGSASTRTDTQYF
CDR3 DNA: TGTGCCAGCAGCGTAGGAGGGGCCTTAAGCGGGAGCGCCTCGACCAGGACAGATACGCAGTATTTT

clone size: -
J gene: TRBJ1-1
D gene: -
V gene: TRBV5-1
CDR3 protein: CASSKEQATEAFF
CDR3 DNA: TGCGCCAGCAGCAAAGAACAGGCCACTGAAGCTTTCTTT

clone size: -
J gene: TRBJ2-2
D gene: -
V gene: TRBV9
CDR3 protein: CASASPPGTGELFF
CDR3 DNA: TGTGCCAGCGCGTCCCCCCCAGGTACCGGGGAGCTGTTTTTT

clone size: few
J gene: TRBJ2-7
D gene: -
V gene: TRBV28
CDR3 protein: CASSLGTPKEQYF
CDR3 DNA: TGTGCCAGCAGCCTCGGGACACCCAAGGAACAGTACTTC

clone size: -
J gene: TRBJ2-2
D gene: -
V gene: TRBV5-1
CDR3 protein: CASSLATGNTGELFF
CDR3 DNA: TGCGCCAGCAGCTTGGCCACCGGGAACACCGGGGAGCTGTTTTTT

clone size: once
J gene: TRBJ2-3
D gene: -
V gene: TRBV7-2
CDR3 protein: CASSLVVWPEVPYF
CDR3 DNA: TGTGCCAGCAGCTTAGTAGTATGGCCTGAGGTACCGTATTTT

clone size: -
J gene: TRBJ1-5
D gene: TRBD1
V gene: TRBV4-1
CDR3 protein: CASSQPDRVDQPQHF
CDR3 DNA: TGCGCCAGCAGCCAACCGGACAGGGTTGATCAGCCCCAGCATTTT

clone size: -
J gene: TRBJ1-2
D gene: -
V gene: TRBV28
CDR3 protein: CASSPGANYGYTF
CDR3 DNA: TGTGCCAGCAGCCCAGGTGCCAACTATGGCTACACCTTC

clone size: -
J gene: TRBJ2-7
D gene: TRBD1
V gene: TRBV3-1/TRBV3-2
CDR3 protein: CASSHPLGPRGLPYEQYF
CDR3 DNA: TGTGCCAGCAGCCACCCATTGGGTCCCAGGGGGCTTCCCTACGAGCAGTACTTC

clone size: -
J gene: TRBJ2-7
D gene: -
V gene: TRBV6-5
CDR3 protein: CASSGGRGYEQYF
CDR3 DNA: TGTGCCAGCTCCGGAGGGAGGGGGTACGAGCAGTACTTC

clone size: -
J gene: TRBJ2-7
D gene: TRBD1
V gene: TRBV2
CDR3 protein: CASSWDSDSYEQYF
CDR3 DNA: TGTGCCAGCAGCTGGGACAGCGACTCCTACGAGCAGTACTTC

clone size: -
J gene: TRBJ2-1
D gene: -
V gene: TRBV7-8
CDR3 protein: CASSKRGLIEQFF
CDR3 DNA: TGTGCCAGCAGCAAACGGGGTCTTATTGAGCAGTTCTTC

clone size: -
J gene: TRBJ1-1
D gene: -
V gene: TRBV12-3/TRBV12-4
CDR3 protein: CASSRTLNTEAFF
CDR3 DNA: TGTGCCAGCAGCAGGACACTAAACACTGAAGCTTTCTTT

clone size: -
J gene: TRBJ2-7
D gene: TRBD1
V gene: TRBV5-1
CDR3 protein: CASSPGGTGGYEQYF
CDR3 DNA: TGCGCCAGCAGCCCGGGCGGGACAGGGGGCTACGAGCAGTACTTC

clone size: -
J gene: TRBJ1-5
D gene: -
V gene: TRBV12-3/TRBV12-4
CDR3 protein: CASSFGGNQPQHF
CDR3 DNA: TGTGCCAGCAGTTTCGGGGGGAATCAGCCCCAGCATTTT

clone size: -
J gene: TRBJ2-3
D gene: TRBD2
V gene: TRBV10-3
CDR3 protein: CAISGRLAGEDTQYF
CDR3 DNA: TGTGCCATCAGTGGTCGACTAGCGGGAGAGGATACGCAGTATTTT

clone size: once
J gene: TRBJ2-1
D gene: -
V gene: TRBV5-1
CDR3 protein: CASSLGLSPYNEQFF
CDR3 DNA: TGCGCCAGCAGCTTAGGACTGTCTCCCTACAATGAGCAGTTCTTC

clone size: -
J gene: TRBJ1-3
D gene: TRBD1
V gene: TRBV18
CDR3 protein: CASSSLGTVTGTGNTIYF
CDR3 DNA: TGTGCCAGCTCGAGCCTCGGGACCGTGACAGGGACTGGAAACACCATATATTTT

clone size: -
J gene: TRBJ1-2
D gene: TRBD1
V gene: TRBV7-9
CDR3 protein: CASSATGDGYTF
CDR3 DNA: TGTGCCAGCAGCGCTACAGGGGATGGCTACACCTTC

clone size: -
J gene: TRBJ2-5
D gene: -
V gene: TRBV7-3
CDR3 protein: CASSRRGGETQYF
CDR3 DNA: TGTGCCAGCAGCCGAAGGGGTGGGGAGACCCAGTACTTC

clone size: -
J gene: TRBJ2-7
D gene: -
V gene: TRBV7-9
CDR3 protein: CASSLGSVREQYF
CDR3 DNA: TGTGCCAGCAGCTTAGGGAGTGTACGCGAGCAGTACTTC

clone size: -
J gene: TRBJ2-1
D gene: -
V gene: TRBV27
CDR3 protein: CASSLRESPWNEQFF
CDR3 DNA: TGTGCCAGCAGTTTACGAGAAAGCCCTTGGAATGAGCAGTTCTTC

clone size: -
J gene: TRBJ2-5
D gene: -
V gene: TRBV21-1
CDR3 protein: CASSKVAGGDQETQYF
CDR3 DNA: TGTGCCAGCAGCAAAGTAGCGGGAGGGGACCAAGAGACCCAGTACTTC

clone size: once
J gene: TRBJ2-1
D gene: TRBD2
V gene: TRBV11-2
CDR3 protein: CASSLPTSGRAVSYNEQFF
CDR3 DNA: TGTGCCAGCAGCCTTCCGACTAGCGGGAGGGCCGTGTCCTACAATGAGCAGTTCTTC

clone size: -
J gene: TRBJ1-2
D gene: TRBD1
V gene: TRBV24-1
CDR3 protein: CATSDTIPGQRNGYTF
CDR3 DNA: TGTGCCACCAGTGACACTATCCCGGGACAGAGGAATGGCTACACCTTC

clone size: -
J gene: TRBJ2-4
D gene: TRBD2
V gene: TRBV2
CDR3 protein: CASSEQRDKNIQYF
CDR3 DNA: TGTGCCAGCAGTGAGCAGCGGGATAAAAACATTCAGTACTTC

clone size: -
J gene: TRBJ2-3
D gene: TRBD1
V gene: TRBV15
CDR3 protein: CATSRRQGWTWGDTQYF
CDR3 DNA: TGTGCCACCAGCAGGAGACAGGGCTGGACTTGGGGGGATACGCAGTATTTT

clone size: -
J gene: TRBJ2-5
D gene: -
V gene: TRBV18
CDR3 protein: CASSPPDSIVVQETQYF
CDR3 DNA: TGTGCCAGCTCACCACCGGACAGCATAGTAGTCCAAGAGACCCAGTACTTC

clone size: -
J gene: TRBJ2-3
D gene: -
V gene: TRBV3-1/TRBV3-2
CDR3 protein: CASSQDGDYADTQYF
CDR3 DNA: TGTGCCAGCAGCCAAGACGGAGACTACGCAGATACGCAGTATTTT